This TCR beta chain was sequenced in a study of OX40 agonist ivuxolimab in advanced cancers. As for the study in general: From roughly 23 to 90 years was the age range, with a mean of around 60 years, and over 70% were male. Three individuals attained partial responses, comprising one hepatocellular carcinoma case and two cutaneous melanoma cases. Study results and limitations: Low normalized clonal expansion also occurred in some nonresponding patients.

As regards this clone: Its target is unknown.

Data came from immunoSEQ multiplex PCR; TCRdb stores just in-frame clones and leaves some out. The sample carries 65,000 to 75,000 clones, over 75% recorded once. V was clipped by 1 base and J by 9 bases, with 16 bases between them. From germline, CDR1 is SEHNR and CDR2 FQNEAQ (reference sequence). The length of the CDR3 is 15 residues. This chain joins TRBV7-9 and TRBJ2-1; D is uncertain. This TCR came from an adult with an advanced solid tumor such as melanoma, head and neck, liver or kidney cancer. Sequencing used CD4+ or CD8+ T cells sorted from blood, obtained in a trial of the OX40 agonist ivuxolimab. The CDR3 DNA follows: TGTGCCAGCAGCTTAGACCTGACTCTAAAGGGTGAGCAGTTCTTC. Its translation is CASSLDLTLKGEQFF.